The next 19 T cell receptor beta chains were all read from a single sample in a study of T cell responses to AZD1222 COVID-19 vaccine (dated by TCRdb to the early 2020s). The library relied on the immunoSEQ multiplex PCR assay. TCRdb's version of the immuneACCESS table is confined to in-frame rearrangements and falls short of the full clone set. An unresolved V gene accounts for under half of the shortfall where checked; the remainder is of unknown origin. The sample table holds about 84,000 clones, of which approximately 85% were seen once. The top ten constitute 12% of the sample. The time point label on this specimen signifies: about 28 days (+/-7) after the second vaccine dose. The specimen comprised peripheral blood, sampled 28 days after the second AZD1222 dose. All receptors come from an adult who received the AZD1222 COVID-19 vaccine.

The rearrangement joins TRBV12-3 or TRBV12-4 to TRBJ1-1; D is uncertain. The CDR3 has 13 residues. V was cut by 3 bases and J by 3 bases, with 8 bases left in between. The CDR3 coding sequence is TGTGCCAGCAGTTTTCGGGCCCACACTGAAGCTTTCTTT. Translating it yields CASSFRAHTEAFF.

The genes are TRBV19 and TRBJ2-1; D ambiguous. This CDR3 is built from 13 residues. V lost 3 bases, J lost 4 bases, and 7 bases lay in between. The germline gives CDR1 LNHDA, CDR2 SQIVND (reference sequence). For the CDR3, the DNA is TGTGCCAGTAGTATCACTACGTACAATGAGCAGTTCTTC. Translating gives CASSITTYNEQFF.

The chain joins TRBV2 to TRBJ1-6, with D maybe TRBD1 (5 bases). There are 14 residues in the CDR3. V was pared by 2 bases and J by 9 bases, with 11 bases between. CDR1 is SNHLY and CDR2 is FYNNEI in the germline V gene. This CDR3 reads CASSELQAGSPLHF. For the CDR3, the DNA is TGTGCCAGCAGTGAACTACAGGCTGGTTCACCCCTCCACTTT.

The J gene is TRBJ1-6, the V gene TRBV6-1, with a weak D call TRBD1 (5 bases). The CDR3 totals 15 residues. Germline-derived CDR1 and CDR2 are MNHNS and SASEGT. Between the trimmed V and J ends, which lost 2 bases and 6 bases, there was a span of 11 bases. The CDR3 region has the DNA TGTGCCAGCAGTGAAACGGGGACGGGTAATTCACCCCTCCACTTT. Translated, it gives CASSETGTGNSPLHF.

V is TRBV5-6 and J is TRBJ1-1; TRBD1 agrees at 7 bases. The trim removed 4 bases at V and 10 bases at J, leaving 19 bases unmatched. The CDR3 extends over 16 amino acids. CDR1 SGHDT and CDR2 YYEEEE come from the germline V gene. CDR3 in DNA: TGTGCCAGCAGCCTGGATGCTCGGACAGGCGGTAGTGCAGCTTTCTTT. Protein: CASSLDARTGGSAAFF.

CDR3 sequence reads: CASSYLGRGRGKNTEAFF. CDR3 coding DNA: TGTGCCAGCAGTTACTTAGGCAGGGGGCGGGGAAAGAACACTGAAGCTTTCTTT. The V gene is TRBV6-2 or TRBV6-3, the J gene TRBJ1-1; 8 bases map to TRBD1. CDR3 size: 18 residues. V lost 1 base and J lost 1; bases outside the gene matches: 11. The germline V gene encodes CDR1 MNHEY and CDR2 SVGEGT.

The chain recombines TRBV7-2 with TRBJ2-1; D gene unclear. The CDR3 sequence is 13 residues long. From germline, CDR1 is SGHTA and CDR2 FQGNSA. Trimming stripped 2 bases from V and 7 bases from J, with 9 bases between. For the CDR3, the DNA is TGTGCCAGCAGCTTATGGAACGGTAATGAGCAGTTCTTC. This codes for CASSLWNGNEQFF.

The chain uses TRBV6-5 and TRBJ2-7, with D tentatively TRBD1 (6 bases). V shed 5 bases and J shed 2 bases, with 13 bases lying between them. The CDR3 has 14 residues. From germline, CDR1 is MNHEY and CDR2 SVGAGI. The chain's CDR3 is CASSPRDMTYEQYF. In DNA, the CDR3 is TGTGCCAGCAGTCCCCGGGACATGACCTACGAGCAGTACTTC.

The V call is TRBV5-6, the J call TRBJ2-2, with D unresolved. V was clipped by 4 bases and J by 13 bases, with 14 bases between them. CDR3 length: 12 amino acids. From germline, CDR1 is SGHDT and CDR2 YYEEEE. The CDR3 DNA follows: TGTGCCAGCAGCCAGAACTGGGGTCGGCTGTTTTTT. This gives the protein CASSQNWGRLFF.

This sequence joins TRBV6-2 or TRBV6-3 and TRBJ1-2, with D uncertain. The CDR3 has 15 residues. Germline assignment: CDR1 MNHEY and CDR2 SVGEGT. V was shortened by 5 bases and J by 2 bases, with 15 bases between the two germline ends. Here the CDR3 reads CASSRGAGLNYGYTF. The DNA of the CDR3 is TGTGCCAGCAGTCGAGGCGCGGGATTAAACTATGGCTACACCTTC.

The chain joins TRBV24-1 to TRBJ2-3; TRBD2 aligns across 11 bases. CDR1 KGHDR and CDR2 SFDVKD come from the germline V gene. The CDR3 is made up of 17 amino acids. Unmatched junction bases numbered 4, after V lost 2 bases and J lost 1 base. The CDR3 DNA sequence: TGTGCCACCAGTGATTCGACTAGCGGGGCCGGCACAGATACGCAGTATTTT. It specifies CATSDSTSGAGTDTQYF.

The chain has TRBV14 and TRBJ1-3; no definite D call. V was clipped by 4 bases and J by 4 bases, with 5 bases between them. CDR3 size: 12 residues. Germline V lookup: CDR1 SGHDN, CDR2 FVKESK. The CDR3 spells CASSRSGNTIYF. The DNA for the CDR3 is TGTGCCAGCAGCCGGTCGGGAAACACCATATATTTT.

This chain connects TRBV6-5 to TRBJ2-7, with 12 bases aligning to TRBD2. This CDR3 contains 15 residues. V lost 4 bases to trimming and J lost 3 bases; unmatched junction nucleotides: 4. Germline V gives CDR1 MNHEY, CDR2 SVGAGI. The CDR3, as DNA: TGTGCCAGCAGTTCTACTAGCGGGGGGCACTACGAGCAGTACGTC. Amino acid sequence: CASSSTSGGHYEQYV.

This chain connects TRBV15 to TRBJ1-5; D ambiguous. The CDR3 loop spans 17 amino acids. With 1 base removed from V and 1 base from J, the gap between germline ends came to 14 bases. Germline V gene lookup returns CDR1 LNHNV and CDR2 YYDKDF (reference sequence). CDR3 in DNA: TGTGCCACCAGCAGAGTTTTTGGCGGAGGGAGCAATCAGCCCCAGCATTTT. Translation gives CATSRVFGGGSNQPQHF.

This chain uses TRBV19 with TRBJ2-1; TRBD2 matches at 8 bases. V was clipped by 6 bases and J by 10 bases; unmatched bases: 5. The CDR3 length is 12 residues. Germline V gene sequence: CDR1 LNHDA, CDR2 SQIVND (reference sequence). The CDR3, as DNA: TGTGCCAGTAGACCCTTAGCGGGGGAGCAGTTCTTC. Amino acid sequence: CASRPLAGEQFF.

The chain is built from TRBV29-1 and TRBJ2-2; 10 bases align to TRBD1. This CDR3 spans 13 amino acids. V gave up 6 bases and J gave up 7 bases; unmatched junction bases: 5. CDR1 and CDR2 from the germline V gene are SQVTM and ANQGSEA. As DNA, the CDR3 is TGCAGCGTCGGGACAGGGGTCTTCGGGGAGCTGTTTTTT. Protein sequence: CSVGTGVFGELFF.

V and J are TRBV2 and TRBJ2-3; TRBD2 might be the D (5 bases). This CDR3 has 19 amino acids. The germline CDR1 and CDR2 sequences are SNHLY and FYNNEI. V gave up 6 bases and J gave up 4 bases, with 29 bases separating them. CDR3 sequence: CASRIDKRDYSWVADTQYF. Written as DNA, the CDR3 is TGTGCCAGCAGGATAGATAAGAGGGATTACAGTTGGGTGGCAGATACGCAGTATTTT.

The chain joins TRBV19 to TRBJ1-2; the match to TRBD1 covers 7 bases. The CDR3 runs to 14 residues. Per germline, CDR1 LNHDA and CDR2 SQIVND (reference sequence). J gave up 4 bases and V 3 bases, and 5 bases lay outside the gene matches. CDR3 nucleotide sequence: TGTGCCAGTAGTATCGAGGGGGCCGGCTATGGCTACACCTTC. It is translated as CASSIEGAGYGYTF.

The chain recombines TRBV11-3 with TRBJ2-1; D remains unclear. V was clipped by 5 bases and J by 2 bases, with 13 bases between them. CDR1 and CDR2 (germline): SGHNT, YENEEA. This CDR3 spans 15 amino acids. For the CDR3, the DNA is TGTGCCAGCAGCCAGCGACGGAAACCCTACAATGAGCAGTTCTTC. Translation: CASSQRRKPYNEQFF.